The entry below gives a single T cell receptor (beta chain) sequence along with its context. TCR beta CDR3 amplification used RNA transcripts. RT-PCR with HTBI primers came first, then second-round multiplex PCR. One entry per CDR3 protein results from TCRdb running MiXCR on the multiplex PCR reads. The sample includes about 16,000 distinct CDR3 sequences, roughly 46% of them seen just once. The data are from a study of Graves' ophthalmopathy and Graves' hyperthyroidism. The CDR3 covers 17 residues. V lost 3 bases and J lost 11, with 23 bases in between. Sequencing input: peripheral blood. J is TRBJ1-6 and V is TRBV12-3 or TRBV12-4; a weak D match, TRBD1 (5 bases). The receptor comes from a woman aged 40 to 55 with stable Graves' hyperthyroidism. CDR3 protein: CASSFDLWGTGFTPLHF. The CDR3 bases are TGTGCCAGCAGTTTTGATCTATGGGGGACCGGTTTTACACCCCTCCACTTT.